The 32 T cell receptor beta chains in this list originate from one sample, sequenced in a study of blood T cell repertoires in COVID-19. Produced via immunoSEQ multiplex PCR; TCRdb's table is partial and in-frame only. The data show about 200,000 clones, around 90% seen once. The material sequenced was peripheral blood. The receptors shown here come from a man aged 60 to 75 who had recovered from COVID-19.

A note on this clone: The identical CDR3 is also encoded by other nucleotide sequences in the sample. This rearrangement joins TRBV5-6 to TRBJ1-1; TRBD1 aligns across 7 bases. J lost 1 base, V lost 3 bases, and 0 bases had no gene match. Germline CDR1 is SGHDT and CDR2 is YYEEEE. The CDR3 covers 13 residues. This chain's CDR3 is CASSWDRNTEAFF. The CDR3 nucleotides read TGTGCCAGCAGCTGGGACAGGAACACTGAAGCTTTCTTT.

This chain connects TRBV19 to TRBJ1-1, with 7 bases that match TRBD1. The CDR3 runs to 15 residues. Germline V lookup: CDR1 LNHDA, CDR2 SQIVND (reference sequence). V was pared by 4 bases and J by 1 base, with 6 bases of the junction left unmatched. In DNA, the CDR3 is TGTGCCAGTAGTAGAAAGGGGACAGCGAACACTGAAGCTTTCTTT. Translation: CASSRKGTANTEAFF.

This sequence joins TRBV6-4 and TRBJ1-2; no reliable D call. Germline V gene data show CDR1 as MRHNA and CDR2 as SNTAGT. The CDR3 covers 14 residues. The V and J ends lost 0 bases and 6 bases respectively, with 11 bases between them. The CDR3 DNA reads TGTGCCAGCAGTGACTCGGGCGTCGGGGATGGCTACACCTTC. Its translation is CASSDSGVGDGYTF.

As concerns this clone: Germline and junction disagree at one end, which may indicate a read error. V and J are TRBV10-3 and TRBJ2-7, with TRBD2 identical over 8 bases. The germline CDR1 and CDR2 sequences are ENHRY and SYGVKD. CDR3 length: 15 residues. The CDR3, as DNA: TGTGCCATCAGTGAGTCAGGCAGTTCGGGACTAGGCCTTTGGTTC. Amino acids: CAISESGSSGLGLWF.

This clone was recorded only once. The chain links TRBV3-1 (or the pseudogene TRBV3-2) to TRBJ2-7, with a tentative D call TRBD2 (7 bases). V lost 1 base and J lost 6, with 19 bases in between. Germline lookup yields CDR1 LGHDT and CDR2 YNNKEL (reference sequence). This CDR3 spans 16 amino acids. CDR3 region: CASSQVRGADLIEQYF. As DNA, the CDR3 is TGTGCCAGCAGCCAAGTCCGGGGGGCGGATTTGATCGAGCAGTACTTC.

The V call is TRBV6-4, the J call TRBJ2-3, with D maybe TRBD2 (6 bases). The CDR3 has 14 residues. The V end lost 2 bases, the J end lost 6 bases, and 12 bases lay between the germline ends. Germline assignment: CDR1 MRHNA and CDR2 SNTAGT. The CDR3 bases are TGTGCCAGCAGTGACAGGGGAGGTCCGGATACGCAGTATTTT. Amino acid sequence: CASSDRGGPDTQYF.

This chain links TRBV6-6 with TRBJ1-2; D is perhaps TRBD1 (5 bases). Germline CDR1 reads MNHNY; CDR2 reads SVGAGI (reference sequence). The CDR3 covers 14 residues. The ends were cut back, 2 bases at V and 4 bases at J, with 11 bases in the middle. CDR3 bases: TGTGCCAGCAGTTACCAAGGGGCGGCCTATGGCTACACCTTC. Translating it yields CASSYQGAAYGYTF.

This rearrangement joins TRBV19 to TRBJ2-4; 9 positions match TRBD1. V dropped 4 bases and J dropped 7; count of bases not matched to a gene: 2. CDR1 and CDR2 (germline): LNHDA, SQIVND (reference sequence). The CDR3 totals 13 residues. The chain's CDR3 is CASSSDRGNIQYF. The DNA of the CDR3 is TGTGCCAGTAGTAGCGACAGGGGGAACATTCAGTACTTC.

For the CDR3, the DNA is TGTGCCAGCAGAGATCAGGGTATCACTGAAGCTTTCTTT. Amino acid sequence: CASRDQGITEAFF. The chain carries TRBV12-3 or TRBV12-4 and TRBJ1-1; a possible D gene is TRBD1 (5 bases). V lost 6 bases and J 4 bases, leaving 12 bases between the germline ends. The CDR3 has 13 amino acids.

The chain links TRBV11-1 to TRBJ1-3; 8 bases fit TRBD1. Germline CDR1 is SGHAT and CDR2 is FQDESV (reference sequence). CDR3 length equals 16 residues. V lost 7 bases to trimming and J lost 8 bases; unmatched junction nucleotides: 16. CDR3 in DNA: TGTGCCAGCACCAGAGGGACAGGCCGCCGTCAAGACACCATATATTTT. It codes for CASTRGTGRRQDTIYF.

The J gene is TRBJ2-2, the V gene TRBV30; tentatively, D is TRBD2 (6 bases). Germline CDR1 GTSNPN, CDR2 SVGIG (reference sequence). The V gene lost 4 bases and the J gene lost 4 bases, with 10 bases spanning the gap. The CDR3 loop spans 13 amino acids. The CDR3 protein is CAWKREVTGELFF. The CDR3 region has the DNA TGTGCCTGGAAGAGGGAGGTCACCGGGGAGCTGTTTTTT.

The chain is built from TRBV28 and TRBJ2-5; D perhaps matches TRBD1 (5 bases). From germline, CDR1 is MDHEN and CDR2 SYDVKM. Trimming left V 6 bases short and J 5 bases short, with 16 bases between. There are 14 residues in the CDR3. In DNA form, the CDR3 reads TGTGCCAGCAGCCCAGGGTTTGTGGGCGAGACCCAGTACTTC. The encoded protein is CASSPGFVGETQYF. Complete variable domain (other parts from reference TRBV28 and TRBJ2-5): DVKVTQSSRYLVKRTGEKVFLECVQDMDHENMFWYRQDPGLGLRLIYFSYDVKMKEKGDIPEGYSVSREKKERFSLILESASTNQTSMYLCASSPGFVGETQYFGPGTRLLVL.

The rearrangement joins TRBV4-2 to TRBJ2-1, with TRBD2 matching 8 bases. Germline loops: CDR1 LGHNA, CDR2 YNFKEQ. This CDR3 comprises 18 residues. Losses at the gene ends were 1 base for V and 6 bases for J; bases not matched to a gene: 14. CDR3 amino acids: CASSQGWLGAGGLNEQFF. The DNA of the CDR3 is TGTGCCAGCAGCCAAGGGTGGCTAGGCGCGGGGGGCCTCAATGAGCAGTTCTTC.

The V and J genes are TRBV19 and TRBJ1-1; D is unresolved. Germline V lookup: CDR1 LNHDA, CDR2 SQIVND (reference sequence). This CDR3 is 14 amino acids long. Trimming shortened V by 3 bases and J by 1 base, and 9 bases separated the two germline ends. The CDR3 region is CASSIRHQNTEAFF. CDR3 nucleotides: TGTGCCAGTAGTATCAGACACCAGAACACTGAAGCTTTCTTT. The complete variable domain, with remaining parts taken from reference TRBV19 and TRBJ1-1, reads DGGITQSPKYLFRKEGQNVTLSCEQNLNHDAMYWYRQDPGQGLRLIYYSQIVNDFQKGDIAEGYSVSREKKESFPLTVTSAQKNPTAFYLCASSIRHQNTEAFFGQGTRLTVV.

This rearrangement joins TRBV13 to TRBJ1-1; D is perhaps TRBD1 (5 bases). With 3 bases removed from V and 6 bases from J, the gap between germline ends came to 17 bases. The CDR3 length is 15 residues. Germline CDR1 reads PRHDT; CDR2 reads FYEKMQ (reference sequence). CDR3 DNA sequence: TGTGCCAGCAGCTTGAAGGGGTCGGAGTGGGCTGAAGCTTTCTTT. It yields the protein CASSLKGSEWAEAFF.

The chain uses TRBV5-1 and TRBJ1-2; TRBD1 matches at 10 bases. The V segment lost 4 bases and the J segment 0 bases; nucleotides outside the gene matches: 9. This CDR3 has 17 residues. Germline assignment: CDR1 SGHRS and CDR2 YFSETQ. The CDR3: CASSLTGTGASNYGYTF. The CDR3 bases are TGCGCCAGCAGCCTAACCGGGACAGGGGCTTCTAACTATGGCTACACCTTC.

The chain is built from TRBV7-9 and TRBJ2-7, with TRBD1 matching 11 bases. The V and J ends lost 3 bases and 2 bases, in that order; junction bases with no gene match: 3. Per germline, CDR1 SEHNR and CDR2 FQNEAQ (reference sequence). The CDR3 is made up of 15 amino acids. The CDR3 reads CASSLGQGGPYEQYF. In DNA, the CDR3 is TGTGCCAGCAGCTTGGGACAGGGGGGGCCCTACGAGCAGTACTTC.

CDR3 in DNA: TGTGCCAGCAGTTACTCCGGGACAGTCTACGAGCAGTACTTC. Translated, it gives CASSYSGTVYEQYF. V usage is TRBV6-7 and J usage is TRBJ2-7; TRBD1 aligns across 7 bases. TRBV6-7 is annotated as an ORF whose role is uncertain. The CDR3 totals 14 residues. With 0 bases clipped from V and 3 bases from J, the junction kept 2 bases outside the gene matches.

The chain couples TRBV3-1 (or the pseudogene TRBV3-2) to TRBJ2-1; D call uncertain. Per germline, CDR1 LGHDT and CDR2 YNNKEL (reference sequence). This CDR3 contains 12 residues. The V end was cut by 4 bases, the J end by 6 bases, with 7 bases between. CDR3 amino acids: CASSPGRNEQFF. As DNA, the CDR3 is TGTGCCAGCAGCCCCGGTCGCAATGAGCAGTTCTTC.

This chain's CDR3 is CASRIWAGGNEQFF. In nucleotides, the CDR3 is TGTGCCAGCAGGATATGGGCAGGGGGCAATGAGCAGTTCTTC. The J gene is TRBJ2-1, the V gene TRBV5-8; 7 bases fit TRBD1. The CDR3 length is 14 residues. V shed 5 bases and J 6 bases; nucleotides not matched to a gene: 8. CDR1 and CDR2 (germline): SGHTS, YDEGEE.

The chain carries TRBV6-5 and TRBJ1-1; D is uncertain. This CDR3 spans 14 amino acids. Per germline, CDR1 MNHEY and CDR2 SVGAGI. Trimming cost V 8 bases and J 0 bases, with 13 bases left between them. The CDR3 DNA reads TGTGCCAGCTGGACGGGGATGATGAACACTGAAGCTTTCTTT. Residues: CASWTGMMNTEAFF.

The CDR3 loop reads CASSQLTRVSKEKLFF. The CDR3 DNA sequence: TGTGCCAGCAGCCAACTAACACGAGTCTCAAAAGAAAAACTGTTTTTT. The chain recombines TRBV28 with TRBJ1-4; D uncertain. Trimming left V 6 bases short and J 8 bases short, with 22 bases between. The germline V gene encodes CDR1 MDHEN and CDR2 SYDVKM. The length of the CDR3 is 16 residues. Full variable domain (rest looked up from reference TRBV28 and TRBJ1-4): DVKVTQSSRYLVKRTGEKVFLECVQDMDHENMFWYRQDPGLGLRLIYFSYDVKMKEKGDIPEGYSVSREKKERFSLILESASTNQTSMYLCASSQLTRVSKEKLFFGSGTQLSVL.

The gene calls are TRBV11-2 and TRBJ1-1; D uncertain. The CDR3 covers 14 residues. The V gene's germline CDR1 is SGHAT and CDR2 FQNNGV. V was trimmed by 1 base and J by 7 bases, leaving 13 bases between them. Here the CDR3 reads CASSLGGNYGEAFF. The DNA for the CDR3 is TGTGCCAGCAGCTTAGGAGGGAATTATGGTGAAGCTTTCTTT.

This chain joins TRBV7-2 and TRBJ2-2, with TRBD1 as a possible D gene (5 bases). The V end lost 1 base, the J end lost 1 base, and 13 bases lay between the germline ends. The CDR3 length is 17 residues. Germline V gene sequence: CDR1 SGHTA, CDR2 FQGNSA. As DNA, the CDR3 is TGTGCCAGCAGCTTAGAGCGTCAGGGCGAGAACACCGGGGAGCTGTTTTTT. This gives the protein CASSLERQGENTGELFF.

CDR3 sequence: CASSLVRVDTEAFF. The CDR3 nucleotides read TGTGCCAGCAGTTTGGTCAGGGTGGACACTGAAGCTTTCTTT. The chain couples TRBV28 to TRBJ1-1, with D perhaps matching TRBD1 (5 bases). Trimming stripped 3 bases from V and 3 bases from J, with 11 bases between. The germline gives CDR1 MDHEN, CDR2 SYDVKM. The CDR3 covers 14 residues.

This chain links TRBV12-5 with TRBJ2-5; D possibly corresponds to TRBD1 (7 bases). Germline V gene sequence: CDR1 LGHNT, CDR2 FRNRAP. The V end lost 6 bases, the J end lost 5 bases, and 16 bases lay between the germline ends. This CDR3 comprises 14 residues. Here the CDR3 DNA reads TGTGCTAGTGGCCGCGGGACAGACCTTGAGACCCAGTACTTC. Protein product: CASGRGTDLETQYF.

This clone was observed a handful of times. V usage is TRBV11-3 and J usage is TRBJ2-4; D not resolved. CDR1 SGHNT and CDR2 YENEEA come from the germline V gene. This CDR3 has 17 residues. Trimming pared 3 bases from V and 3 bases from J, leaving 18 bases between. The CDR3: CASSFDPRKPGKNIQYF. CDR3 coding DNA: TGTGCCAGCAGCTTCGATCCCCGTAAGCCAGGCAAAAACATTCAGTACTTC.

This chain links TRBV19 with TRBJ2-5; D gene ambiguous. V lost 11 bases and J lost 13, with 17 bases in between. CDR1 LNHDA and CDR2 SQIVND come from the germline V gene (reference sequence). The CDR3 runs to 10 residues. The CDR3 here is CAQNSVTPYF. As DNA, the CDR3 is TGTGCCCAAAATTCCGTCACACCGTACTTC.

The V and J genes are TRBV19 and TRBJ2-3; 12 nucleotides align to TRBD1. The CDR3 contains 14 residues. Trimming removed 6 bases from V and 5 bases from J; junction bases left unmatched: 3. Germline loops: CDR1 LNHDA, CDR2 SQIVND (reference sequence). CDR3 sequence (DNA): TGTGCCAGTAGCAGGGACAGGGGGCGAGATACGCAGTATTTT. Translating gives CASSRDRGRDTQYF.

This clone was seen a single time. V and J are TRBV6-6 and TRBJ1-1; tentative D call: TRBD1 (6 bases). The CDR3 sequence is 15 residues long. Trimming removed 2 bases from V and 3 bases from J, with 13 bases in between. The germline V gene encodes CDR1 MNHNY and CDR2 SVGAGI (reference sequence). Here the CDR3 DNA reads TGTGCCAGCAGTTACCTCAGGGGCCGGGACACTGAAGCTTTCTTT. This gives the protein CASSYLRGRDTEAFF.

The chain joins TRBV7-9 to TRBJ2-2, with D possibly TRBD2 on 5 matching bases. The V and J ends lost 4 bases and 6 bases respectively, with 21 bases between them. CDR1 and CDR2 from the germline V gene are SEHNR and FQNEAQ (reference sequence). The CDR3 totals 17 residues. Here the CDR3 DNA reads TGTGCCAGCAGCTCCCCACCGGGAAGGAGCGGTTCCGGGGAGCTGTTTTTT. This codes for CASSSPPGRSGSGELFF. Full variable domain (remainder filled in from reference TRBV7-9 and TRBJ2-2): DTGVSQNPRHKITKRGQNVTFRCDPISEHNRLYWYRQTLGQGPEFLTYFQNEAQLEKSRLLSDRFSAERPKGSFSTLEIQRTEQGDSAMYLCASSSPPGRSGSGELFFGEGSRLTVL.

V gene TRBV10-3 combines with J gene TRBJ1-3; 8 nucleotides line up with TRBD1. Germline CDR1 ENHRY, CDR2 SYGVKD. J gave up 4 bases and V 0 bases, and 5 bases lay outside the gene matches. This CDR3 spans 16 amino acids. The CDR3 DNA is TGTGCCATCAGTGAGTCTACAGGGGGTACAGGAAACACCATATATTTT. The encoded protein is CAISESTGGTGNTIYF.